This T cell receptor beta chain was sequenced in a study of blood T cell repertoires in COVID-19. Study summary: Acute-phase and convalescent COVID-19 samples originated in the United States, Italy and Spain. PBMCs, B-cell-depleted T cells, or T cells were the source of the cDNA or gDNA that made up the material.

The CDR3 sequence is 12 residues long. Germline V lookup: CDR1 SGHAT, CDR2 FQNNGV. Trimming stripped 4 bases from V and 4 bases from J, with 6 bases between. As handled by the study authors: Nucleated cell counts were estimated from reference gene primer amplification. Here immunoSEQ multiplex PCR was the method, and the copy in TCRdb shows in-frame clones only, minus some. Clonal size and the V and J genes are those of that table, whereas D and trimming came from the DNA. The profile shows some 150,000 clones, approximately 84% of them singletons. The clonotype originates from a man in his sixties or seventies with acute or convalescent COVID-19. The sequencing sample was made of peripheral blood. The chain couples TRBV11-2 to TRBJ2-3; D is possibly TRBD1 (5 bases). In DNA form, the CDR3 reads TGTGCCAGCAGCTCCAGGGCAGATACGCAGTATTTT. Protein product: CASSSRADTQYF.